This entry concerns a single T cell receptor beta chain. Its antigen is still unknown. This sample is drawn from a study of T cell repertoires and Cas9 in healthy adults. About the study: SpCas9-reactive CD4 and CD8 T cells were characterized for potency, cytotoxicity and lineage.

CDR1 and CDR2 from the germline V gene are MNHEY and SVGAGI. The ends were cut back, 11 bases at V and 0 bases at J, with 5 bases in the middle. The CDR3 is 11 amino acids. Study results and limitations: SpCas9-reactive effector T cells were reportedly restrained in vitro by SpCas9-reactive regulatory T cells.

Assay used: immunoSEQ multiplex PCR; TCRdb lists only in-frame clones, some missing. The sample contains 20,000 to 25,000 clones, about 88% of which appear only once. This clonotype was sampled from a human donor in good health. The sequenced material came from CD4+ effector T cells (CD127+, CD25-, CD137-, CD154-) from PBMCs; culture status not recorded. The rearrangement links TRBV6-5 to TRBJ1-3; D uncertain. The CDR3 sequence is CACSSGNTIYF. The CDR3 DNA sequence: TGTGCCTGTAGCTCTGGAAACACCATATATTTT.